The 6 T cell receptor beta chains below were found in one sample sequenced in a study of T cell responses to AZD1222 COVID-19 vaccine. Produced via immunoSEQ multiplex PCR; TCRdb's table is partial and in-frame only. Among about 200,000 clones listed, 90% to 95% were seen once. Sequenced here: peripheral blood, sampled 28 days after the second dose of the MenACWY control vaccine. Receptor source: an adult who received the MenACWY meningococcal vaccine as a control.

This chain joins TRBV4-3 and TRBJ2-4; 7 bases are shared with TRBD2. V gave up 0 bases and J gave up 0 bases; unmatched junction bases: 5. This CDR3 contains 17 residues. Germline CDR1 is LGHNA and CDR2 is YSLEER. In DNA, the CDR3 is TGCGCCAGCAGCCAAGATCGGGGAGGGCTAGCCAAAAACATTCAGTACTTC. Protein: CASSQDRGGLAKNIQYF.

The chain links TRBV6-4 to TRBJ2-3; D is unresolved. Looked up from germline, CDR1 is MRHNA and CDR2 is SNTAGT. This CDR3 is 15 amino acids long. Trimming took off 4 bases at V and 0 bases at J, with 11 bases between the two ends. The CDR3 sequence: CASSALPPSTDTQYF. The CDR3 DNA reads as TGTGCCAGCAGTGCACTCCCACCTAGCACAGATACGCAGTATTTT.

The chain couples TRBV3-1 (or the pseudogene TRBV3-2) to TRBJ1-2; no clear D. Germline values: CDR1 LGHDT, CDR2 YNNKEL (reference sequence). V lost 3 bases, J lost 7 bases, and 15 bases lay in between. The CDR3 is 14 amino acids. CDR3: CASSQGRRNGGYTF. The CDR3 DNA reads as TGTGCCAGCAGCCAGGGGAGACGGAATGGTGGCTACACCTTC.

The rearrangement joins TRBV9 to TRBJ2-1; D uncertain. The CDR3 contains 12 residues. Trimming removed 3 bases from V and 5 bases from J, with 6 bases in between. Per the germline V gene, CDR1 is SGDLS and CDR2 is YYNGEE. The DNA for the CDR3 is TGTGCCAGCAGCGGACGAAACAATGAGCAGTTCTTC. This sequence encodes CASSGRNNEQFF.

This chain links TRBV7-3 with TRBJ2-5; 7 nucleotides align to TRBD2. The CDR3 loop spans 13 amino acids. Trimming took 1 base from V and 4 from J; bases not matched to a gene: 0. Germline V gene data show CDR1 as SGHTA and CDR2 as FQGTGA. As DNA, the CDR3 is TGTGCCAGCAGCTTAAGCGGGAGAGAGACCCAGTACTTC. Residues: CASSLSGRETQYF.

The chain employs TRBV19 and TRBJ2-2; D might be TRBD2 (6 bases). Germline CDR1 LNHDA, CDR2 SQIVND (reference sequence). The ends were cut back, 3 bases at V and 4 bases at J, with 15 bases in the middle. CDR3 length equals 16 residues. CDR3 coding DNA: TGTGCCAGTAGTATGGATTCCGGGAGAGGCACCGGGGAGCTGTTTTTT. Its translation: CASSMDSGRGTGELFF.